This is a list of T cell receptor beta chains from one sample in a study of T cells in localized non-small cell lung cancer. Some clones are missing from TCRdb's copy, which holds only in-frame ones; the method was immunoSEQ multiplex PCR. The sample lists roughly 1,000 clones; 25% to 35% were seen once. Sample: normal lung tissue next to the tumor, taken before any cancer treatment. The receptors derive from a male donor aged 60 or over with stage II squamous cell lung carcinoma. CDR3s leave out the opening cysteine and the closing phenylalanine or tryptophan.

TRBV19	TRBJ2-5	ASRAGGSETQY
TRBV11-3	TRBJ1-1	ASSLVAFGSVYDTEAF
TRBV19	TRBJ1-2	ASSSSGTGGSYT
TRBV30	TRBJ1-5	AWSEGLYSNQPQH
TRBV18	TRBJ2-1	ASSPLGTGHNEQF
TRBV19	TRBJ1-2	ASSIGEGYT
TRBV11-3	TRBJ1-2	ASSLEAGDYGYT
TRBV9	TRBJ1-4	ASSGTTGANEKLF
TRBV12-2	TRBJ2-2	AKSTSGYTGELF
TRBV11-3	TRBJ1-1	ASRADRWNTEAF
TRBV10-2	TRBJ1-1	ASSLDGMNTEAF
TRBV6-8	TRBJ2-2	ASSDGTRSGELF
TRBV18	TRBJ2-5	ASSQGRRETQY
TRBV11-3	TRBJ2-1	ASSLSGVSYNEQF
TRBV29-1	TRBJ1-1	SVSSGVTEAF
TRBV29-1	TRBJ2-6	SAFGQGARVLT
TRBV19	TRBJ2-3	ASSINGIPMPY
TRBV28	TRBJ1-6	ATSLTGLNSPLH
TRBV11-3	TRBJ2-7	ASSPGVAPVAGYEQY
TRBV19	TRBJ1-5	ASSIGTASNQPQH
TRBV6-8	TRBJ2-5	ASSYSGSPQETQY
TRBV15	TRBJ2-3	ATSRGRGEGSTNTQY
TRBV11-3	TRBJ1-1	ASSSKGFSTEAF
TRBV7-2	TRBJ1-2	ASSPDSNYGYT
TRBV4-1	TRBJ2-3	ASSPPGTDTQY
TRBV9	TRBJ2-5	ASSDREGEETQY
TRBV7-8	TRBJ1-1	ASSLGAQTEAF
TRBV18	TRBJ1-6	ASSPGDGFSPLH
TRBV18	TRBJ1-3	ASNRPGNADYTIY
TRBV15	TRBJ2-6	ATSREGGSGANVLT
TRBV19	TRBJ1-1	ASSPGQGSTEAF
TRBV28	TRBJ1-1	ASSSLRDGAF
TRBV23-1	TRBJ2-1	ASSHPFGAGVGNEQF
TRBV9	TRBJ2-2	ASSWRGRTGELF
TRBV5-1	TRBJ1-1	ASSSGGARNTEAF
TRBV5-1	TRBJ1-1	ASSLRQPNTEAF
TRBV28	TRBJ1-1	ASSLTVVNTEAF
TRBV11-3	TRBJ1-5	ASSPGQGSNQPQH
TRBV11-3	TRBJ2-1	ASSLSGRWGNEQF
TRBV19	TRBJ1-2	ASTPDREWGYT
TRBV6-8	TRBJ1-5	ASSYTTGDDQPQH
TRBV28	TRBJ1-3	ASSLPFSGNTIY
TRBV19	TRBJ2-7	ASTPSRTGRHEQY
TRBV5-1	TRBJ1-4	ASSLLRGPNEKLF
TRBV11-3	TRBJ1-6	ASSHRTGNSPLH
TRBV19	TRBJ2-5	ASSQAPAETQY
TRBV14	TRBJ1-3	ASSQVSGIAGNTIY
TRBV6-8	TRBJ2-5	ASSLDRAIQETQY
TRBV6-8	TRBJ1-5	ACMGGNNQLQH
TRBV12-5	TRBJ1-2	ASARGIGTGANYGYT
TRBV22-1	TRBJ2-7	ASSLQPGGREQY
TRBV19	TRBJ2-3	ASSILPLSSTDTQY
TRBV6-8	TRBJ1-2	ASSLNAVTYGYT
TRBV30	TRBJ2-7	AWSVNGWEDEQY
TRBV28	TRBJ1-2	ASSLQVVYGYT
TRBV30	TRBJ1-2	AWSVSQGYT
TRBV9	TRBJ1-1	TSEEGRSTEAF
TRBV12-5	TRBJ1-1	ASGLDGNTEAF
TRBV9	TRBJ1-5	ASNEAGTLNQPQH